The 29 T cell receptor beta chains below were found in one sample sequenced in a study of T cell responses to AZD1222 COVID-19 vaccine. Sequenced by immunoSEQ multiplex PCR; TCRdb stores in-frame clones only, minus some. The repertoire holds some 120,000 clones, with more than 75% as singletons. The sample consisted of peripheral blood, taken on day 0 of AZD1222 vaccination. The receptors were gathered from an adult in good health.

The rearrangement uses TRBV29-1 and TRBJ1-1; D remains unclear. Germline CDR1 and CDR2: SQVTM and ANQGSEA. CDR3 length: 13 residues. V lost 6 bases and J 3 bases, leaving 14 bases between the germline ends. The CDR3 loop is CSVPTVGYTEAFF. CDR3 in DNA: TGCAGCGTACCCACCGTGGGGTACACTGAAGCTTTCTTT.

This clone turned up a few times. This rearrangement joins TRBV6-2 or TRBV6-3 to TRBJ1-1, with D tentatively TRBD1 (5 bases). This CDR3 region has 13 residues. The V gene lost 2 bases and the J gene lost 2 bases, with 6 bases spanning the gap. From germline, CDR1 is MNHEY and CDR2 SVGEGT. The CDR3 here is CASSYRDNTEAFF. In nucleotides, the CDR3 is TGTGCCAGCAGTTACCGGGACAACACTGAAGCTTTCTTT.

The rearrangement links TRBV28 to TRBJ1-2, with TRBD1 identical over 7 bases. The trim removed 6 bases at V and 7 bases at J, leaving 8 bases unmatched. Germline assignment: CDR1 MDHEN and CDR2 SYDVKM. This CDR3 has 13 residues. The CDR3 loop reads CASRSTGMPGYTF. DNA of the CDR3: TGTGCCAGCAGATCGACAGGGATGCCTGGCTACACCTTC.

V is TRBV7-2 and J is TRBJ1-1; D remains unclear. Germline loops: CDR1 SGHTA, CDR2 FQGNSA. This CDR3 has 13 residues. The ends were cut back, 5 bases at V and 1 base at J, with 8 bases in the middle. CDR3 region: CASSGDRNTEAFF. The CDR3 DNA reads TGTGCCAGCAGCGGGGATCGGAACACTGAAGCTTTCTTT.

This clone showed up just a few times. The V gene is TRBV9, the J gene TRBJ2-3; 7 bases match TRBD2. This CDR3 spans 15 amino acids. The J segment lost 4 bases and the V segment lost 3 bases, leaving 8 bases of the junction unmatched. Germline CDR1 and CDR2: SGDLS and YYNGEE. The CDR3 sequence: CASSGEGLAADTQYF. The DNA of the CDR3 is TGTGCCAGCAGCGGGGAGGGGCTAGCGGCAGATACGCAGTATTTT.

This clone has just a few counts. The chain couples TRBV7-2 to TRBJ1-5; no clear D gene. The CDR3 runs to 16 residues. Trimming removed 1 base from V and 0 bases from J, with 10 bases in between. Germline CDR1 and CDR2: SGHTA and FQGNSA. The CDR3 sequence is CASSLGLGNSNQPQHF. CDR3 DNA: TGTGCCAGCAGCTTAGGGTTAGGGAATAGCAATCAGCCCCAGCATTTT.

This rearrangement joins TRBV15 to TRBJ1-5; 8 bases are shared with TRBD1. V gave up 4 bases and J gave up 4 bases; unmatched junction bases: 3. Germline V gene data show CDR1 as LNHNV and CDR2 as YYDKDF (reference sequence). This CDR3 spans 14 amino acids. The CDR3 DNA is TGTGCCACCAGCACCGGACAGGGAAATCAGCCCCAGCATTTT. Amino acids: CATSTGQGNQPQHF.

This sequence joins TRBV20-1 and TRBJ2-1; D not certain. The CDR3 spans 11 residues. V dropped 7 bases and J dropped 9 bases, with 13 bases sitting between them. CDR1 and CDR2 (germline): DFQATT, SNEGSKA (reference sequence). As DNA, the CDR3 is TGCAGTGTAGGCACCGCAATTGAGCAGTTCTTC. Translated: CSVGTAIEQFF.

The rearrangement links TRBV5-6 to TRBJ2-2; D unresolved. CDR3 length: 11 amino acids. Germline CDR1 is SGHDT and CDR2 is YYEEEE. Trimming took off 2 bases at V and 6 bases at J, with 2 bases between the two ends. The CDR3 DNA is TGTGCCAGCAGCTTATCCGGGGAGCTGTTTTTT. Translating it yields CASSLSGELFF.

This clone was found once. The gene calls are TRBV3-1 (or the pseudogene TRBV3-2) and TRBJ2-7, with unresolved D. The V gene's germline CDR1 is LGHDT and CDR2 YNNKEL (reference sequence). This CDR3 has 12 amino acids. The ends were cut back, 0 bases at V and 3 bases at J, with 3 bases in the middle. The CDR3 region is CASSQEDYEQYF. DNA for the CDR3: TGTGCCAGCAGCCAAGAAGACTACGAGCAGTACTTC.

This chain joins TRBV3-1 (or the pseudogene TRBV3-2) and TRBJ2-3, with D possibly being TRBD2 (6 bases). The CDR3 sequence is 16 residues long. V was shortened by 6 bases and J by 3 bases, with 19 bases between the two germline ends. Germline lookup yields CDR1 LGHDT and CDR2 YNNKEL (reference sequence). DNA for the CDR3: TGTGCCAGCAGGTGGTCGGGACTGACTCGTACAGATACGCAGTATTTT. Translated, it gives CASRWSGLTRTDTQYF.

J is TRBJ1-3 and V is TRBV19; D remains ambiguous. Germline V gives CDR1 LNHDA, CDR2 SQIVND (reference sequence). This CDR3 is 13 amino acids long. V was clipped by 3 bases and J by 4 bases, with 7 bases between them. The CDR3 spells CASSIRWGNTIYF. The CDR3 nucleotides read TGTGCCAGTAGTATCAGGTGGGGAAACACCATATATTTT.

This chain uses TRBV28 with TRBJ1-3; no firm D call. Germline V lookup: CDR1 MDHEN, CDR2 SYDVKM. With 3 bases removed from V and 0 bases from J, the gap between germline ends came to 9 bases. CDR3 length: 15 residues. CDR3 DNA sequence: TGTGCCAGCAGTTTTCGTTTGGGCTCTGGAAACACCATATATTTT. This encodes CASSFRLGSGNTIYF.

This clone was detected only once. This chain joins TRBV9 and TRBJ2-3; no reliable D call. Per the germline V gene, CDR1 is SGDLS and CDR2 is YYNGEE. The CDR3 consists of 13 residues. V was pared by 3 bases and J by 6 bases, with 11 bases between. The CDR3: CASSDSLGDTQYF. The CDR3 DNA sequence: TGTGCCAGCAGCGACTCTTTGGGGGATACGCAGTATTTT.

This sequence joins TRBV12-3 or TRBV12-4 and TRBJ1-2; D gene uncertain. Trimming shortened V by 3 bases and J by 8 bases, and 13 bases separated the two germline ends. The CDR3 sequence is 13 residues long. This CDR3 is CASSFSRASGYTF. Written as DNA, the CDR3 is TGTGCCAGCAGTTTTAGCCGCGCCTCGGGCTACACCTTC.

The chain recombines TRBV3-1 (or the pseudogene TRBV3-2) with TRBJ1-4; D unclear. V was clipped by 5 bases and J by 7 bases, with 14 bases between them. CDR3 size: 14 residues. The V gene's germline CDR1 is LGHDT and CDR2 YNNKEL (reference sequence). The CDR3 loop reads CASSVPSSGEKLFF. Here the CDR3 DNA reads TGTGCCAGCAGCGTGCCGTCCTCGGGTGAAAAACTGTTTTTT.

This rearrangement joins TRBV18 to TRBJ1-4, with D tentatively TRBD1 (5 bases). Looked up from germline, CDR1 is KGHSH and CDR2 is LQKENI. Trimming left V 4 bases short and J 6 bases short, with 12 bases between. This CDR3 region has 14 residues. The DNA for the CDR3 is TGTGCCAGCTCACTCCTCCGGGGGGATGAAAAACTGTTTTTT. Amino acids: CASSLLRGDEKLFF.

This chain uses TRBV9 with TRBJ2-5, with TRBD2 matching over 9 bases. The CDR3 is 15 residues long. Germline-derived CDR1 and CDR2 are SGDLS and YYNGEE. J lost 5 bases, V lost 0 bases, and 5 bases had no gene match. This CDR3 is CASSVVREGRETQYF. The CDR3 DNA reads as TGTGCCAGCAGCGTAGTGCGGGAGGGCCGGGAGACCCAGTACTTC.

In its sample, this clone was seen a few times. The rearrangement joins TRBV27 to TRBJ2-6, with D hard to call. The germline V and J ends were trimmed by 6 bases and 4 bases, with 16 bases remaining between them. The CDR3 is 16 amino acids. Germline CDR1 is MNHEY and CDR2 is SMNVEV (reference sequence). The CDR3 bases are TGTGCCAGCAGGCCATATGGGTTGGAAGGGGCCAACGTCCTGACTTTC. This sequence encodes CASRPYGLEGANVLTF.

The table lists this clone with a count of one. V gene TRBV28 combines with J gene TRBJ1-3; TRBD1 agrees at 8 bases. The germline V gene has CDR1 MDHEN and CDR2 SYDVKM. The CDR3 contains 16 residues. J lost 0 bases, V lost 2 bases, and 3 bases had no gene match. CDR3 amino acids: CASSLQGAYSGNTIYF. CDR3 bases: TGTGCCAGCAGTTTACAGGGGGCCTACTCTGGAAACACCATATATTTT.

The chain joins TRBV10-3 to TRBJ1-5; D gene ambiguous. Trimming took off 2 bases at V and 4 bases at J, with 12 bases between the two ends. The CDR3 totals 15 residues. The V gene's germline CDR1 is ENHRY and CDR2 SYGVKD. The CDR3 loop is CAISERGRDNQPQHF. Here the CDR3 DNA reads TGTGCCATCAGTGAGCGGGGTAGGGATAATCAGCCCCAGCATTTT.

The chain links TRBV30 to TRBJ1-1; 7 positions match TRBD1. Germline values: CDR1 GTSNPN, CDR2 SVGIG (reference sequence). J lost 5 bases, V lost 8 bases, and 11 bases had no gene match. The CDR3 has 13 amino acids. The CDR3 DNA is TGTGCCGGCAAGACAGGGTTGCTTACTGAAGCTTTCTTT. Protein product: CAGKTGLLTEAFF.

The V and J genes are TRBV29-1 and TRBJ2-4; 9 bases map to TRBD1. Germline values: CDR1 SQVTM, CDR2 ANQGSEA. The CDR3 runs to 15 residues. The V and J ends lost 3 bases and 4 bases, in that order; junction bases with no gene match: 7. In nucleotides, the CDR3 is TGCAGCGTTGATCTACCACAGGGGGCGAAAAACATTCAGTACTTC. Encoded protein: CSVDLPQGAKNIQYF.

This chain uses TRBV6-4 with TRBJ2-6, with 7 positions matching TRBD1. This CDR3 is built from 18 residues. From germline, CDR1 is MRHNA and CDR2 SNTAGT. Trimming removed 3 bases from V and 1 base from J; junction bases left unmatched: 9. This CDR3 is CASSENHRGPSGANVLTF. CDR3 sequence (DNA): TGTGCCAGCAGTGAGAATCACAGGGGACCTTCTGGGGCCAACGTCCTGACTTTC.

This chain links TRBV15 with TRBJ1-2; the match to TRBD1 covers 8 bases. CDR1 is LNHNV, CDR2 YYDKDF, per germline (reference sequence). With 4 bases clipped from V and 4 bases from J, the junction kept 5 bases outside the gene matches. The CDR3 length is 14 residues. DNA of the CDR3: TGTGCCACCAGCATGACAGGGGAACCCTATGGCTACACCTTC. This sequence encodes CATSMTGEPYGYTF.

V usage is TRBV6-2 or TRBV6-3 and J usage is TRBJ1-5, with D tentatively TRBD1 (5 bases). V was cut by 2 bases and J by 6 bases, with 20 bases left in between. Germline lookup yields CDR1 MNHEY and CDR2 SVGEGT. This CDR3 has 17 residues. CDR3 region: CASSYRGGAGLTQPQHF. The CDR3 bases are TGTGCCAGCAGTTACCGTGGCGGGGCAGGGCTTACTCAGCCCCAGCATTTT.

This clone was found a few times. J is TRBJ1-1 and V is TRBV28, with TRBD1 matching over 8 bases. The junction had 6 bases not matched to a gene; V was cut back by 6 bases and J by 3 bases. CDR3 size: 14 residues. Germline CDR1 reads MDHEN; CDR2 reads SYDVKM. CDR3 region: CASSPGGGYTEAFF. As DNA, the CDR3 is TGTGCCAGCAGCCCAGGGGGCGGGTACACTGAAGCTTTCTTT.

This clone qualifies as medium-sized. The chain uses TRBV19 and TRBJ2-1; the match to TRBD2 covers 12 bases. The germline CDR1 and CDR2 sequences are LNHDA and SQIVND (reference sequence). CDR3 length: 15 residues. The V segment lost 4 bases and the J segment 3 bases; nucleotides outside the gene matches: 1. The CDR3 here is CASSRTSGDYNEQFF. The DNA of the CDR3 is TGTGCCAGTAGTAGGACTAGCGGGGACTACAATGAGCAGTTCTTC.

Here the CDR3 reads CASSPLDGFNEKLFF. In DNA, the CDR3 is TGTGCCAGCAGTCCCCTGGACGGATTTAATGAAAAACTGTTTTTT. The chain carries TRBV27 and TRBJ1-4, with D unresolved. Germline CDR1 and CDR2: MNHEY and SMNVEV (reference sequence). CDR3 length: 15 residues. V was pared by 5 bases and J by 4 bases, with 14 bases between.